These 15 T cell receptor beta chains originate from one sample sequenced in a study of T cells after posttransplantation cyclophosphamide. Using immunoSEQ multiplex PCR, the repertoire was profiled, and TCRdb retains in-frame clones only, with some absent. The repertoire includes around 18,000 clones, approximately 82% of them detected once, and more than 8.5% sits in the top ten. The sequenced sample consisted of memory CD4+ T cells sorted from blood. Receptor source: a man younger than 40 in good health and a related stem cell transplant donor.

The rearrangement links TRBV14 to TRBJ1-1; a possible D gene is TRBD1 (6 bases). CDR1 and CDR2 from the germline V gene are SGHDN and FVKESK. The CDR3 loop spans 18 amino acids. Trimming stripped 0 bases from V and 2 bases from J, with 19 bases between. CDR3 DNA sequence: TGTGCCAGCAGCCAAGAAAAACACAAGACAGGACTTAACACTGAAGCTTTCTTT. It translates to CASSQEKHKTGLNTEAFF.

A single count supports this clone. The V call is TRBV28, the J call TRBJ1-5, with 8 nucleotides matching TRBD1. Per germline, CDR1 MDHEN and CDR2 SYDVKM. This CDR3 comprises 14 residues. J lost 2 bases, V lost 6 bases, and 3 bases had no gene match. The CDR3 here is CASRGQAGNQPQHF. Here the CDR3 DNA reads TGTGCCAGCAGGGGACAGGCGGGCAATCAGCCCCAGCATTTT.

V is TRBV29-1 and J is TRBJ1-1; perhaps TRBD1 as D (6 bases). Trimming left V 2 bases short and J 5 bases short, with 12 bases between. Germline V gene data show CDR1 as SQVTM and CDR2 as ANQGSEA. CDR3 length equals 13 residues. Written as DNA, the CDR3 is TGCAGCGTTGAAAACAGGGTGGGGACTGAAGCTTTCTTT. Its protein is CSVENRVGTEAFF.

The J gene is TRBJ2-2, the V gene TRBV25-1, with TRBD1 as a possible D gene (5 bases). The CDR3 has 16 amino acids. The V end lost 4 bases, the J end lost 2 bases, and 14 bases lay between the germline ends. CDR1 and CDR2 (germline): MGHDK, SYGVNS. The CDR3 coding sequence is TGTGCCAGCAGTGTGGCAGGGTCTAAAAACACCGGGGAGCTGTTTTTT. Translating gives CASSVAGSKNTGELFF.

The V and J genes are TRBV18 and TRBJ1-2, with D uncertain. The V and J ends lost 3 bases and 0 bases respectively, with 23 bases between them. This CDR3 has 19 residues. Germline V lookup: CDR1 KGHSH, CDR2 LQKENI. CDR3 region: CASSPTVLLEYPTNYGYTF. In DNA form, the CDR3 reads TGTGCCAGCTCACCGACGGTCCTATTGGAGTACCCAACTAACTATGGCTACACCTTC.

The chain recombines TRBV4-1 with TRBJ2-3; TRBD2 agrees at 7 bases. The junction had 6 bases not matched to a gene; V was cut back by 0 bases and J by 3 bases. Looked up from germline, CDR1 is MGHRA and CDR2 is YSYEKL. The CDR3 totals 16 residues. The CDR3 is CASSQDTGGRTDTQYF. The CDR3 region has the DNA TGCGCCAGCAGCCAAGATACCGGGGGGAGGACAGATACGCAGTATTTT.

The CDR3 is CASSQDVGGPKPQHF. Here the CDR3 DNA reads TGTGCCAGCAGCCAAGATGTAGGCGGTCCGAAGCCCCAGCATTTT. The rearrangement links TRBV4-2 to TRBJ1-5, with unresolved D. V lost 0 bases and J lost 8, with 14 bases in between. The germline V gene has CDR1 LGHNA and CDR2 YNFKEQ. The CDR3 contains 15 residues.

This clone was detected a few times. V is TRBV7-6 and J is TRBJ2-1; 8 bases are shared with TRBD2. J gave up 5 bases and V 5 bases, and 11 bases lay outside the gene matches. The CDR3 has 16 residues. Germline CDR1 reads SGHVS; CDR2 reads FNYEAQ. CDR3 sequence reads: CASSGRVLAGHNEQFF. The CDR3 DNA sequence: TGTGCCAGCAGCGGGAGGGTCCTAGCGGGCCACAATGAGCAGTTCTTC.

This clone appeared a single time. V gene TRBV5-1 combines with J gene TRBJ2-1, with 12 bases lining up with TRBD1. There are 17 residues in the CDR3. Germline-derived CDR1 and CDR2 are SGHRS and YFSETQ. The J segment lost 8 bases and the V segment lost 3 bases, leaving 12 bases of the junction unmatched. The CDR3 sequence is CASSSLTGTGGLDEQFF. The CDR3 bases are TGCGCCAGCAGCTCGTTAACCGGGACAGGGGGCTTAGATGAGCAGTTCTTC.

The rearrangement links TRBV5-1 to TRBJ2-5, with a weak D call TRBD2 (6 bases). V lost 4 bases to trimming and J lost 4 bases, with 20 bases between them. CDR3 length equals 16 residues. The germline V gene encodes CDR1 SGHRS and CDR2 YFSETQ. In DNA form, the CDR3 reads TGCGCCAGCAGCCCAAGTAGCCCTAACGGGGGAGAGACCCAGTACTTC. The encoded protein is CASSPSSPNGGETQYF.

This clone showed up just a few times. The J gene is TRBJ1-6, the V gene TRBV27; 9 nucleotides match TRBD1. Per the germline V gene, CDR1 is MNHEY and CDR2 is SMNVEV (reference sequence). The CDR3 extends over 17 amino acids. Trimming took 3 bases from V and 6 from J; bases not matched to a gene: 9. CDR3 DNA sequence: TGTGCCAGCAGTTTCTCCCGGGACAGGGAATCTAATTCACCCCTCCACTTT. This codes for CASSFSRDRESNSPLHF.

The chain carries TRBV15 and TRBJ1-1, with D hard to call. Germline CDR1 LNHNV, CDR2 YYDKDF (reference sequence). The CDR3 extends over 14 amino acids. V shed 0 bases and J shed 1 base, with 6 bases lying between them. This CDR3 reads CATSRDTANTEAFF. For the CDR3, the DNA is TGTGCCACCAGCAGAGATACAGCGAACACTGAAGCTTTCTTT.

The rearrangement links TRBV5-1 to TRBJ2-1; perhaps TRBD1 as D (6 bases). Trimming shortened V by 3 bases and J by 5 bases, and 12 bases separated the two germline ends. From germline, CDR1 is SGHRS and CDR2 YFSETQ. The CDR3 runs to 14 residues. The CDR3 DNA follows: TGCGCCAGCAGCTCGGGGACACGTCACAATGAGCAGTTCTTC. Protein sequence: CASSSGTRHNEQFF.

This clone was detected once. V gene TRBV29-1 combines with J gene TRBJ2-3; 7 bases map to TRBD2. With V trimmed by 4 bases and J by 2 bases, 6 bases remained unmatched. The V gene's germline CDR1 is SQVTM and CDR2 ANQGSEA. This CDR3 comprises 14 residues. CDR3 sequence (DNA): TGCAGCGTTGTGCCCGGGGGGTCCACAGATACGCAGTATTTT. Translating gives CSVVPGGSTDTQYF.

The chain is built from TRBV14 and TRBJ2-1; perhaps TRBD2 as D (6 bases). With 1 base removed from V and 9 bases from J, the gap between germline ends came to 13 bases. Germline lookup yields CDR1 SGHDN and CDR2 FVKESK. The CDR3 runs to 14 residues. The CDR3 region has the DNA TGTGCCAGCAGCCAAGCGGGGTTGGGAGGTGAGCAGTTCTTC. Translation gives CASSQAGLGGEQFF.